A single sample gave rise to the 24 T cell receptor beta chains below, sequenced in a study of blood T cells in healthy people across ages. The second PCR ran about 6 to 12 cycles with a sample-barcoded 5' primer and J-beta primers. Using its own MiXCR run on the 5' RACE reads, TCRdb lists one record per CDR3 protein. Here the sample spans roughly 1,500,000 distinct CDR3 sequences, 42% being singletons. Sequenced material: blood. These receptors all stem from a young woman in good health.

This clonotype was observed a handful of times. This chain joins TRBV7-2 and TRBJ2-7, with TRBD1 matching over 8 bases. Germline CDR1 is SGHTA and CDR2 is FQGNSA. Germline trimming cut 5 bases from V and 10 bases from J; bases unmatched to any gene: 7. CDR3 length: 12 residues. The DNA for the CDR3 is TGTGCCAGCAGCCAAGGACAGGGATTTCAGTACTTC. It yields the protein CASSQGQGFQYF.

The chain employs TRBV4-1 and TRBJ1-4; no clear D. The CDR3 consists of 14 residues. Trimming left V 0 bases short and J 5 bases short, with 7 bases between. In germline, CDR1 is MGHRA, CDR2 YSYEKL. CDR3 residues: CASSQDGPNEKLFF. As DNA, the CDR3 is TGCGCCAGCAGCCAAGACGGACCAAATGAAAAACTGTTTTTT.

This clonotype was seen a few times. V gene TRBV11-3 combines with J gene TRBJ2-5; weak D call: TRBD1 (6 bases). CDR3 length: 16 amino acids. From germline, CDR1 is SGHNT and CDR2 YENEEA. V lost 1 base and J lost 4, with 16 bases in between. In DNA, the CDR3 is TGTGCCAGCAGCTTAGGTGCAGGGGTTTCGGGAGAGACCCAGTACTTC. Protein sequence: CASSLGAGVSGETQYF.

The genes are TRBV30 and TRBJ1-5, with no clear D. V shed 0 bases and J shed 4 bases, with 7 bases lying between them. The CDR3 is 13 amino acids. Looked up from germline, CDR1 is GTSNPN and CDR2 is SVGIG (reference sequence). CDR3 in amino acids: CAWSVKANQPQHF. The CDR3 DNA is TGTGCCTGGAGTGTGAAGGCTAATCAGCCCCAGCATTTT.

A note on this clonotype: A much larger clone sits a single nucleotide away, making a read error possible. The chain links TRBV5-1 to TRBJ2-3; no clear D. This CDR3 is built from 16 residues. The germline V gene has CDR1 SGHRS and CDR2 YFSETQ. Trimming took 0 bases from V and 3 from J, leaving 14 bases between them. CDR3 nucleotide sequence: TGCGCCAGCAGCTTGGAAGGTTTAACGGAGACAGATACGCAGTATTTT. Translating gives CASSLEGLTETDTQYF.

The V call is TRBV20-1, the J call TRBJ1-6; a possible D gene is TRBD1 (6 bases). Germline V gene lookup returns CDR1 DFQATT and CDR2 SNEGSKA (reference sequence). There are 14 residues in the CDR3. Between the trimmed V and J ends, which lost 3 bases and 6 bases, there was a span of 12 bases. The CDR3, as DNA: TGCAGTGCTAGGGGGGGCTTGAGTAATTCACCCCTCCACTTT. The encoded protein is CSARGGLSNSPLHF.

The rearrangement uses TRBV7-8 and TRBJ2-3; tentatively, D is TRBD1 (5 bases). This CDR3 is 16 amino acids long. V lost 1 base, J lost 2 bases, and 13 bases lay in between. In germline, CDR1 is SGHVS, CDR2 FQNEAQ. CDR3 residues: CASSLDQGAPTDTQYF. For the CDR3, the DNA is TGTGCCAGCAGCTTAGATCAAGGGGCCCCCACAGATACGCAGTATTTT. Complete variable domain (other parts from reference TRBV7-8 and TRBJ2-3): GAGVSQSPRYKVAKRGQDVALRCDPISGHVSLFWYQQALGQGPEFLTYFQNEAQLDKSGLPSDRFFAERPEGSVSTLKIQRTQQEDSAVYLCASSLDQGAPTDTQYFGPGTRLTVL.

This chain joins TRBV30 and TRBJ2-7; 9 bases agree with TRBD1. V was pared by 6 bases and J by 5 bases, with 8 bases of the junction left unmatched. Germline V gene lookup returns CDR1 GTSNPN and CDR2 SVGIG (reference sequence). The CDR3 contains 13 residues. CDR3 coding DNA: TGTGCCTGCCGTCCCGGGACAGGGAACGAGCAGTACTTC. This gives the protein CACRPGTGNEQYF.

The CDR3 DNA reads TGCGCCAGCAGCCAAGATCTCGGCCGACTAGGCTCACCCCTCCACTTT. It codes for CASSQDLGRLGSPLHF. The chain is built from TRBV4-1 and TRBJ1-6; D is unclear. The CDR3 runs 16 residues. Trimming left V 0 bases short and J 10 bases short, with 16 bases between. Per the germline V gene, CDR1 is MGHRA and CDR2 is YSYEKL.

The V gene is TRBV6-2 or TRBV6-3, the J gene TRBJ2-3, with D perhaps TRBD2 (5 bases). Trimming left V 2 bases short and J 3 bases short, with 6 bases between. This CDR3 contains 13 residues. Looked up from germline, CDR1 is MNHEY and CDR2 is SVGEGT. The CDR3 bases are TGTGCCAGCAGTTACACTAGGACAGATACGCAGTATTTT. Its translation: CASSYTRTDTQYF.

The J gene is TRBJ1-5, the V gene TRBV20-1; 7 bases agree with TRBD1. V shed 5 bases and J 4 bases; nucleotides not matched to a gene: 8. The CDR3 loop spans 14 amino acids. CDR1 DFQATT and CDR2 SNEGSKA come from the germline V gene (reference sequence). The CDR3, as DNA: TGCAGTGCTCGAATTCAACAGGGGAATCAGCCCCAGCATTTT. It specifies CSARIQQGNQPQHF.

This clonotype was recorded once. One end of the junction varies from germline; a read error may be responsible. This chain uses TRBV7-7 with TRBJ2-1; 8 nucleotides line up with TRBD2. The CDR3 loop spans 14 amino acids. Germline V gives CDR1 SSHAT, CDR2 FNYEAQ (reference sequence). The CDR3: CASSPRGEEDTQFF. The CDR3 DNA reads TGTGCTAGCAGTCCGCGGGGGGAGGAAGATACGCAGTTCTTC.

This chain joins TRBV28 and TRBJ1-5, with 9 bases that match TRBD1. Germline trimming cut 6 bases from V and 1 base from J; bases unmatched to any gene: 7. The germline V gene has CDR1 MDHEN and CDR2 SYDVKM. This CDR3 has 16 residues. The CDR3, as DNA: TGTGCCAGCAGAGCCTTGGGGACAGGGAGCAATCAGCCCCAGCATTTT. Residues: CASRALGTGSNQPQHF.

For this clonotype: One end of the junction does not line up with germline, which may come from a read error. The chain has TRBV6-6 and TRBJ2-7; perhaps TRBD1 as D (6 bases). This CDR3 is built from 13 residues. Germline V gene data show CDR1 as MNHNY and CDR2 as SVGAGI (reference sequence). The CDR3 nucleotides are TGTGCCAGCAGTGACTCGAGGGGGTACGAGCAGTACTTC. Protein sequence: CASSDSRGYEQYF.

The rearrangement links TRBV2 to TRBJ1-4, with unresolved D. V gave up 8 bases and J gave up 0 bases, with 10 bases separating them. The CDR3 is 14 residues long. The germline CDR1 and CDR2 sequences are SNHLY and FYNNEI. CDR3 nucleotide sequence: TGTGCCAGCTATCCGGGAACAACTAATGAAAAACTGTTTTTT. Translation gives CASYPGTTNEKLFF.

About this clonotype itself: A read error is possible here, since a much larger clone lies one base away. In nucleotides, the CDR3 is TGTGCCAGCAGTTGGGGGGGGAGTAGCGGAGGAGACAGTCAGTACTTC. Protein product: CASSWGGSSGGDSQYF. V is TRBV6-5 and J is TRBJ2-4; TRBD2 matches at 7 bases. V shed 4 bases and J 12 bases; nucleotides not matched to a gene: 18. The CDR3 runs 16 residues. CDR1 and CDR2 (germline): MNHEY, SVGAGI.

A word on this clonotype: A junction end diverges from the germline sequence, so it may reflect a read error. The chain's CDR3 is CVSSRGRGQNIQYF. The CDR3 nucleotides are TGTGTCAGCAGTCGAGGCCGGGGGCAAAACATTCAGTACTTC. This chain connects TRBV12-3 or TRBV12-4 to TRBJ2-4, with D perhaps being TRBD1 or TRBD2 (6 bases each). The CDR3 extends over 14 amino acids.

This clonotype appeared a few times. V and J are TRBV20-1 and TRBJ2-1; 14 bases fit TRBD2. The J call may be wrong; the DNA end is better matched by TRBJ2-7. The length of the CDR3 is 17 residues. Germline lookup yields CDR1 DFQATT and CDR2 SNEGSKA (reference sequence). This chain's CDR3 is CSARGLAGGPSYNEQYF. The CDR3 nucleotides read TGCAGTGCTCGCGGACTAGCGGGAGGACCCTCCTACAATGAGCAGTACTTC.

The chain combines TRBV5-1 with TRBJ2-1; TRBD1 matches at 7 bases. The J call is uncertain, as TRBJ2-7 better fits the DNA end. Germline lookup yields CDR1 SGHRS and CDR2 YFSETQ. The CDR3 is made up of 15 amino acids. CDR3 DNA sequence: TGCGCCAGCAGCTCGGACAGGTCGGTCTACAATGAGCAGTACTTC. As protein: CASSSDRSVYNEQYF.

Notes on this clonotype: Compared with germline, one end of the junction differs, possibly owing to a read error. DNA for the CDR3: TGTGCCGGCAGCACCCTAGCGGGAGTCGTTTACAATGAGCAGTTCTTC. Translating it yields CAGSTLAGVVYNEQFF. The J gene is TRBJ2-1, the V gene TRBV7-8, with 10 bases aligning to TRBD2. Germline loops: CDR1 SGHVS, CDR2 FQNEAQ. This CDR3 region has 16 residues.

The chain is built from TRBV2 and TRBJ2-1; no clear D. Germline CDR1 is SNHLY and CDR2 is FYNNEI. V gave up 3 bases and J gave up 4 bases, with 13 bases separating them. The CDR3 has 15 amino acids. CDR3: CASSEALPGYNEQFF. The CDR3 DNA sequence: TGTGCCAGCAGTGAGGCACTCCCCGGGTACAATGAGCAGTTCTTC.

The chain employs TRBV24-1 and TRBJ2-2; D is undetermined. The ends were cut back, 5 bases at V and 1 base at J, with 7 bases in the middle. The CDR3 runs 14 residues. Looked up from germline, CDR1 is KGHDR and CDR2 is SFDVKD. CDR3 coding DNA: TGTGCCACCAGTGCGGCCGGGAACACCGGGGAGCTGTTTTTT. Its translation: CATSAAGNTGELFF.

V and J are TRBV20-1 and TRBJ2-3; D might be TRBD2 (6 bases). Germline values: CDR1 DFQATT, CDR2 SNEGSKA (reference sequence). The CDR3 consists of 14 residues. The CDR3 region has the DNA TGCATGACGTACGGGGGTCTTACCACAGATACGCAGTATTTT. Its protein is CMTYGGLTTDTQYF.

The chain uses TRBV2 and TRBJ1-6, with unresolved D. Germline CDR1 is SNHLY and CDR2 is FYNNEI. The V end lost 5 bases, the J end lost 14 bases, and 7 bases lay between the germline ends. The CDR3 extends over 10 amino acids. Here the CDR3 reads CASSRNALHF. In nucleotides, the CDR3 is TGTGCCAGCAGTCGTAACGCCCTCCACTTT.